The present entry profiles one T cell receptor (beta chain) with its context. Its specificity is unknown. The study made its TRB cDNA libraries by 5' RACE, adding UMI labels. TCRdb re-called the 5' RACE reads, yielding one record per CDR3 amino acid sequence without DNA. The clone table shows over 55,000 distinct CDR3 sequences, with the ten largest holding about 25%. The data stem from a study of CXCR3-negative and CXCR3-positive naive CD8 T cells. Study results and caveats: Naive CXCR3-positive and CXCR3-negative cells shared similar TRBV-TRBJ usage, unlike memory cells. Cryopreservation partially lowered CXCR3 expression, so most assays used fresh PBMCs. Memory CD8+ cells had much lower diversity, and both naive subsets had comparably high diversity.

The CDR3 runs to 14 residues. Germline loops: CDR1 PRHDT, CDR2 FYEKMQ (reference sequence). Each CD8+ T cell subset was sorted in triplicate, some 270,000 cells each. The TCR comes from a human donor in good health. Some clones in this sample may be carry-over from other donors' samples. This chain links TRBV13 with TRBJ1-1; TCRdb reports TRBD1, a call that lacks DNA to check it against. The sequencing sample was made of memory CD8+ T cells from blood. The CDR3 is CASSPDRVGTEAFF.